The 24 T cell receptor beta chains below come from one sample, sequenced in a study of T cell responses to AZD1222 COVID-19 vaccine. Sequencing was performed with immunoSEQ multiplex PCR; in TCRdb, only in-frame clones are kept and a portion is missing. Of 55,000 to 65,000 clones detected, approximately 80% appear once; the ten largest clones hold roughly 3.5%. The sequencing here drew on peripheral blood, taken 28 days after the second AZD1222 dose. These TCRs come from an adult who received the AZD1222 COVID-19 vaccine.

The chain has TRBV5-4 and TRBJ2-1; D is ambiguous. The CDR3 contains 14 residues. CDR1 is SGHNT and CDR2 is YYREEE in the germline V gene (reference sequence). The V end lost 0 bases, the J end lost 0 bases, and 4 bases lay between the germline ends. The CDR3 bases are TGTGCCAGCAGCTTGGGGGTCTCCTACAATGAGCAGTTCTTC. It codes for CASSLGVSYNEQFF.

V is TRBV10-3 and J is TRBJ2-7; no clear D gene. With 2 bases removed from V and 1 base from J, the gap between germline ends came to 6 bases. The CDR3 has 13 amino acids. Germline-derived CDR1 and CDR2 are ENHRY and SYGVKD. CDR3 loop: CAISEGLSYEQYF. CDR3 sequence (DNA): TGTGCCATCAGTGAGGGTCTATCCTACGAGCAGTACTTC.

The CDR3 nucleotides are TGTGCCAGCAGCCAAGTAGCGGCGAACACCGGGGAGCTGTTTTTT. It specifies CASSQVAANTGELFF. The V and J genes are TRBV4-2 and TRBJ2-2; perhaps TRBD2 as D (6 bases). CDR1 is LGHNA, CDR2 YNFKEQ, per germline. The CDR3 has 15 residues. V shed 1 base and J shed 0 bases, with 6 bases lying between them.

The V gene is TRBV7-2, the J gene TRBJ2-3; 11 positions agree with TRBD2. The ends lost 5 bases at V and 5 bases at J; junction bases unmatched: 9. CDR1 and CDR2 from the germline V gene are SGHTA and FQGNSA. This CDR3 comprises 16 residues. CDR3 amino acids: CASSTLLAGGIDTQYF. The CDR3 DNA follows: TGTGCCAGCAGCACCCTTCTAGCGGGGGGTATAGATACGCAGTATTTT. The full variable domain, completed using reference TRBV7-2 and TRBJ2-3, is GAGVSQSPSNKVTEKGKDVELRCDPISGHTALYWYRQSLGQGLEFLIYFQGNSAPDKSGLPSDRFSAERTGGSVSTLTIQRTQQEDSAVYLCASSTLLAGGIDTQYFGPGTRLTVL.

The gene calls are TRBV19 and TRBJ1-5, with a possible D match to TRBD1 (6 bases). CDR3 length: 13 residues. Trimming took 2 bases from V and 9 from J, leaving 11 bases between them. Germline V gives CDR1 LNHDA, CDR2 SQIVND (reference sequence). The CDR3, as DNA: TGTGCCAGTAGTATATCAGGGGCTCGGCCCCAGCATTTT. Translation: CASSISGARPQHF.

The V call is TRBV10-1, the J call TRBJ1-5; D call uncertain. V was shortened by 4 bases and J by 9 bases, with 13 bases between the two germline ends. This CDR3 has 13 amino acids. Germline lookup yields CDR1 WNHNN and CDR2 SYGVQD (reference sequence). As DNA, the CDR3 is TGCGCCAGCAGTGCAGCGAACGATCTGCCCCAGCATTTT. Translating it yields CASSAANDLPQHF.

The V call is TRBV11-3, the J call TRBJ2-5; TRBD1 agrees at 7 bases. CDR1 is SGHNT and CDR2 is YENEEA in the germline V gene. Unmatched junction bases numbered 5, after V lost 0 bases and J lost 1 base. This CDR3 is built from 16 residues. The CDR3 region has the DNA TGTGCCAGCAGCTTAGAAGGTGACAGGGTCCAAGAGACCCAGTACTTC. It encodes CASSLEGDRVQETQYF.

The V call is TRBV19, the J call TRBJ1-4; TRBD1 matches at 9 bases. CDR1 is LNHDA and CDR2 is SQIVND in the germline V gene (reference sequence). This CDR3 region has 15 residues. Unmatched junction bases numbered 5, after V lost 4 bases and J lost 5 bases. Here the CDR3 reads CASSTLQGANEKLFF. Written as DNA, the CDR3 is TGTGCCAGTAGTACCCTACAGGGGGCGAATGAAAAACTGTTTTTT.

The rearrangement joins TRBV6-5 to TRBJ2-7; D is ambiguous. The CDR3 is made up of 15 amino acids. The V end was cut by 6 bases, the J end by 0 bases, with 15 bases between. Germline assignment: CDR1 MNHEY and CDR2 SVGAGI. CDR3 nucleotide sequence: TGTGCCAGCAGACCGCCCTCCTCGCGCTCCTACGAGCAGTACTTC. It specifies CASRPPSSRSYEQYF.

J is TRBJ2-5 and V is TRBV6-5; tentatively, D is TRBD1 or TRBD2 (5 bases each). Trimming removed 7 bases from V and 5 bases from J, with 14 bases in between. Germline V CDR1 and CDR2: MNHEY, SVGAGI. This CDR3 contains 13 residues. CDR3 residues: CASINEGPETQYF. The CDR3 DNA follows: TGTGCCAGCATTAACGAGGGACCGGAGACCCAGTACTTC.

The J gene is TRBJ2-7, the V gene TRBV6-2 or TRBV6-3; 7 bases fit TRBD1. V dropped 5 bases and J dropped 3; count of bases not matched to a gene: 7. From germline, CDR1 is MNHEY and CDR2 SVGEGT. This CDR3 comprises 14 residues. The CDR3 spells CASSDPGQSYEQYF. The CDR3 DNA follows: TGTGCCAGCAGTGATCCGGGACAGAGCTACGAGCAGTACTTC.

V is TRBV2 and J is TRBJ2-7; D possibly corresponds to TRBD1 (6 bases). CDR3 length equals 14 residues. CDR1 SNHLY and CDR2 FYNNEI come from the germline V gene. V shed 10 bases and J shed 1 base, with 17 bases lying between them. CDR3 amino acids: CAILRTESSYEQYF. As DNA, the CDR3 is TGTGCCATCCTGAGGACAGAATCTTCCTACGAGCAGTACTTC. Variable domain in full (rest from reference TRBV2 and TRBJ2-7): EPEVTQTPSHQVTQMGQEVILRCVPISNHLYFYWYRQILGQKVEFLVSFYNNEISEKSEIFDDQFSVERPDGSNFTLKIRSTKLEDSAMYFCAILRTESSYEQYFGPGTRLTVT.

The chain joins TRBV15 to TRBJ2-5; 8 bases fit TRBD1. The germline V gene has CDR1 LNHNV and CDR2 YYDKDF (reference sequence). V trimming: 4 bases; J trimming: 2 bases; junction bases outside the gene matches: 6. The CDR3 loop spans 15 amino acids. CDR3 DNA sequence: TGTGCCACCAGCACCGCGGGGACAGGACAAGAGACCCAGTACTTC. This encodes CATSTAGTGQETQYF.

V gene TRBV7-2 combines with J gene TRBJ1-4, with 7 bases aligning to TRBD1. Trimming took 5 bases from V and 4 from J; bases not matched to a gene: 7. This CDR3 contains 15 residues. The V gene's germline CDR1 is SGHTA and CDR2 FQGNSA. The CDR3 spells CASSPTGTVNEKLFF. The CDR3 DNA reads TGTGCCAGCAGCCCCACCGGGACAGTTAATGAAAAACTGTTTTTT.

CDR3 nucleotides: TGCGCCAGCAGCTTGTTTGGGGATGGGTACCAAGAGACCCAGTACTTC. It translates to CASSLFGDGYQETQYF. V and J are TRBV5-1 and TRBJ2-5; D ambiguous. The germline V gene encodes CDR1 SGHRS and CDR2 YFSETQ. Trimming pared 1 base from V and 0 bases from J, leaving 13 bases between. The CDR3 runs to 16 residues. Drawing the rest from reference TRBV5-1 and TRBJ2-5, the complete variable domain is KAGVTQTPRYLIKTRGQQVTLSCSPISGHRSVSWYQQTPGQGLQFLFEYFSETQRNKGNFPGRFSGRQFSNSRSEMNVSTLELGDSALYLCASSLFGDGYQETQYFGPGTRLLVL.

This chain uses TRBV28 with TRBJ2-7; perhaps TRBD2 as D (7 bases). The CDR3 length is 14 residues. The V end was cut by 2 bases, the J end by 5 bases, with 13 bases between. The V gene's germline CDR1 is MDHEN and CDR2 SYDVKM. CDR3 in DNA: TGTGCCAGCAGTTTAAGGGGGGGATCCCACGAGCAGTACTTC. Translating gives CASSLRGGSHEQYF.

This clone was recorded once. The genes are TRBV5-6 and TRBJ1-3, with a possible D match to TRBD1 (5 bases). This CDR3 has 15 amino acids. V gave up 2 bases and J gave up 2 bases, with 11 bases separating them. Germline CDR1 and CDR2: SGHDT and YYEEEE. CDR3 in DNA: TGTGCCAGCAGCTTCTATGACAGAACTGGAAACACCATATATTTT. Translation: CASSFYDRTGNTIYF.

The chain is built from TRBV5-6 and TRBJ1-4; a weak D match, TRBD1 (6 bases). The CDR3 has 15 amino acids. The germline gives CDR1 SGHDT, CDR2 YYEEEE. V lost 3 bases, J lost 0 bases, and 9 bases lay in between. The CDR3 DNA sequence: TGTGCCAGCAGCTCGACAGGACCAACTAATGAAAAACTGTTTTTT. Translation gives CASSSTGPTNEKLFF.

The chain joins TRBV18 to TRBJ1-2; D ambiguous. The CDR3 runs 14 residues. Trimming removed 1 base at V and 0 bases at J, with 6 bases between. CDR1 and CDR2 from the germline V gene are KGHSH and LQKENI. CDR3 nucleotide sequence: TGTGCCAGCTCACCACGGGAAGCTAACTATGGCTACACCTTC. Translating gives CASSPREANYGYTF. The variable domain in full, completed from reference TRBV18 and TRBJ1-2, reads NAGVMQNPRHLVRRRGQEARLRCSPMKGHSHVYWYRQLPEEGLKFMVYLQKENIIDESGMPKERFSAEFPKEGPSILRIQQVVRGDSAAYFCASSPREANYGYTFGSGTRLTVV.

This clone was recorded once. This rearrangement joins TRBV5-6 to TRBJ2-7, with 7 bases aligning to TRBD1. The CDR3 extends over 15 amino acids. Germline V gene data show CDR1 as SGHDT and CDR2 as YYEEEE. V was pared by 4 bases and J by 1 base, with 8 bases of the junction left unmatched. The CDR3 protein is CASSRQGSRSYEQYF. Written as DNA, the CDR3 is TGTGCCAGCAGCCGACAGGGAAGTAGGTCCTACGAGCAGTACTTC.

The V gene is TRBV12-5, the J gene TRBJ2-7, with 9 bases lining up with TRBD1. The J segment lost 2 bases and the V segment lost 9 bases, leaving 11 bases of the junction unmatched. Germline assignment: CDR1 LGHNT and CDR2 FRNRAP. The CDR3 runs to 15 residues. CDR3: CASGGSRDRAYEQYF. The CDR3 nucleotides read TGTGCTAGCGGAGGCTCCCGGGACAGGGCCTACGAGCAGTACTTC.

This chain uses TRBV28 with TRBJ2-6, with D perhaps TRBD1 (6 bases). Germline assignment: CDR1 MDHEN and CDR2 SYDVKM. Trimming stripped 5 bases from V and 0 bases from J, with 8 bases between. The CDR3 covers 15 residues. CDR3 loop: CASSLDSSGANVLTF. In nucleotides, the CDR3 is TGTGCCAGCAGTCTGGACAGCTCTGGGGCCAACGTCCTGACTTTC.

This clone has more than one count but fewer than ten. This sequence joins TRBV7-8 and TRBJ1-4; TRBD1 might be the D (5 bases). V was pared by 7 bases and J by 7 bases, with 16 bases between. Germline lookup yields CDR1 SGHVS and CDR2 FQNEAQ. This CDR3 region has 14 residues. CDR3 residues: CASTPGGKAEKLFF. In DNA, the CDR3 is TGTGCCAGCACCCCCGGGGGAAAAGCTGAAAAACTGTTTTTT.

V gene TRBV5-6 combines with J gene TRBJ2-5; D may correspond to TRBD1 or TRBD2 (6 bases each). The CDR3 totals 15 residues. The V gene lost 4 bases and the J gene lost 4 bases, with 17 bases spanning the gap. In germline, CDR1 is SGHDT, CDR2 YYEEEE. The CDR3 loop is CASSRSVGGGETQYF. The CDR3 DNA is TGTGCCAGCAGCCGGAGCGTAGGAGGGGGAGAGACCCAGTACTTC.